Listed below are T cell receptor beta chains from one sample, sequenced in a study of human T cells and chemical hapten exposure. TCRdb re-called the RACE reads with MiXCR, one entry per CDR3 protein. This table has 200,000 to 300,000 distinct CDR3 sequences, 7.5% to 10% appearing once. The sample was whole blood, taken in connection with sensitization to the hapten diphenylcyclopropenone (DPC). These receptors were collected from a woman aged 40 to 50 with alopecia areata. Some clones in this sample may be carry-over from other donors' samples. CDR3s include the opening cysteine and the closing phenylalanine or tryptophan. The order of the fields is V gene, J gene, clone size, D gene, CDR3 protein, CDR3 DNA. A D gene is named only where the DNA matches it firmly. Expanded clones get a size class; other rows say once, few or many, or leave the size out.

v_gene: TRBV6-4; j_gene: TRBJ2-1; abundance: -; d_gene: -; CDR3aa: CASSDLGLYNEQFF; CDR3nt: TGTGCCAGCAGTGACTTGGGACTCTACAATGAGCAGTTCTTC
v_gene: TRBV12-3/TRBV12-4; j_gene: TRBJ2-7; abundance: -; d_gene: TRBD1; CDR3aa: CASSPQLGQGVGEQYF; CDR3nt: TGTGCCAGCAGTCCACAGCTGGGACAGGGGGTGGGAGAGCAGTACTTC
v_gene: TRBV7-3; j_gene: TRBJ2-2; abundance: few; d_gene: TRBD2; CDR3aa: CASSLRTSGSTGELFF; CDR3nt: TGTGCCAGCAGCTTAAGGACTAGCGGAAGTACCGGGGAGCTGTTTTTT
v_gene: TRBV29-1; j_gene: TRBJ1-1; abundance: many; d_gene: -; CDR3aa: CSVETSMNTEAFF; CDR3nt: TGCAGCGTCGAGACAAGTATGAACACTGAAGCTTTCTTT
v_gene: TRBV29-1; j_gene: TRBJ2-2; abundance: -; d_gene: -; CDR3aa: CSVEDPPEGAGTGELFF; CDR3nt: TGCAGCGTTGAAGACCCCCCGGAGGGGGCAGGCACCGGGGAGCTGTTTTTT
v_gene: TRBV9; j_gene: TRBJ2-5; abundance: few; d_gene: -; CDR3aa: CASSGLERETQYF; CDR3nt: TGTGCCAGCAGCGGTCTAGAAAGAGAGACCCAGTACTTC
v_gene: TRBV20-1; j_gene: TRBJ2-3; abundance: -; d_gene: -; CDR3aa: CSAPPTGSPTDTQYF; CDR3nt: TGCAGTGCCCCGCCAACAGGGTCTCCCACAGATACGCAGTATTTT
v_gene: TRBV11-2; j_gene: TRBJ2-1; abundance: few; d_gene: TRBD2; CDR3aa: CASSLGEGYQQFF; CDR3nt: TGTGCCAGCAGCTTAGGGGAGGGCTACCAGCAGTTCTTC
v_gene: TRBV4-2; j_gene: TRBJ2-5; abundance: -; d_gene: -; CDR3aa: CASSPLGGTEETQYF; CDR3nt: TGTGCCAGCAGCCCCCTAGGGGGGACGGAGGAGACCCAGTACTTC
v_gene: TRBV5-5; j_gene: TRBJ1-4; abundance: many; d_gene: -; CDR3aa: CASSLWGNEKLFF; CDR3nt: TGTGCCAGCAGCTTGTGGGGTAATGAAAAACTGTTTTTT
v_gene: TRBV20-1; j_gene: TRBJ2-1; abundance: few; d_gene: TRBD2; CDR3aa: CSARGLAGPYNEQFF; CDR3nt: TGCAGTGCTAGAGGCCTAGCGGGGCCCTACAATGAGCAGTTCTTC
v_gene: TRBV4-3; j_gene: TRBJ2-3; abundance: -; d_gene: -; CDR3aa: CASSQQLAADTQYF; CDR3nt: TGCGCCAGCAGCCAACAACTAGCAGCAGATACGCAGTATTTT
v_gene: TRBV6-5; j_gene: TRBJ2-2; abundance: few; d_gene: -; CDR3aa: CASIRPDTGELFF; CDR3nt: TGTGCCAGCATTCGGCCTGACACCGGGGAGCTGTTTTTT
v_gene: TRBV7-2; j_gene: TRBJ2-7; abundance: -; d_gene: -; CDR3aa: CASSANRAYEQYF; CDR3nt: TGTGCCAGCAGCGCAAACAGGGCCTACGAGCAGTACTTC
v_gene: TRBV7-2; j_gene: TRBJ2-3; abundance: few; d_gene: -; CDR3aa: CASSLARQDTQYF; CDR3nt: TGTGCCAGCAGCTTAGCAAGACAGGATACGCAGTATTTT
v_gene: TRBV6-6; j_gene: TRBJ2-7; abundance: few; d_gene: -; CDR3aa: CASSSFLPYEQYF; CDR3nt: TGTGCCAGCAGTTCGTTCCTCCCCTACGAGCAGTACTTC
v_gene: TRBV10-3; j_gene: TRBJ2-5; abundance: -; d_gene: -; CDR3aa: CAISGSAQETQYF; CDR3nt: TGTGCCATCAGTGGAAGCGCACAAGAGACCCAGTACTTC
v_gene: TRBV2; j_gene: TRBJ1-4; abundance: few; d_gene: -; CDR3aa: CASNGTGPGNEKLFF; CDR3nt: TGTGCCAGCAATGGAACGGGGCCGGGCAATGAAAAACTGTTTTTT
v_gene: TRBV6-2/TRBV6-3; j_gene: TRBJ1-5; abundance: few; d_gene: TRBD1; CDR3aa: CASSRAQGASNQPQHF; CDR3nt: TGTGCCAGCAGTCGGGCCCAGGGGGCTAGCAATCAGCCCCAGCATTTT
v_gene: TRBV9; j_gene: TRBJ2-3; abundance: -; d_gene: -; CDR3aa: CASSVKITDTQYF; CDR3nt: TGTGCCAGCAGCGTCAAGATCACAGATACGCAGTATTTT
v_gene: TRBV12-3/TRBV12-4; j_gene: TRBJ2-3; abundance: few; d_gene: TRBD2; CDR3aa: CASRVAGGRDTQYF; CDR3nt: TGTGCCAGCAGAGTAGCGGGAGGTAGAGATACGCAGTATTTT